This T cell receptor (beta chain) emerged from a study of shared clonotypes between healthy human individuals. Study information: Per donor, three plates held CD4 naive cells, three held CD4 memory, two held CD8 naive and one held CD8 memory.

For sorted subsets, about 0.2 ug DNA per replicate equaled 30,000 or so T cell genomes. Libraries were prepared by immunoSEQ multiplex PCR; TCRdb keeps only in-frame clonotypes and omits some of them. Of millions of clones listed, around 96% are singletons. Naivety among CD8 cells was defined by CD45RO negativity and positive CCR7 selection, thereby excluding terminally differentiated effector memory CD45RA+ cells. The healthy adult donors were HIV-negative and reported no recent acute infections or vaccinations. General observations from the study: Estimated clonotype richness was generally higher in naive than memory subsets.

Details on this clone: Its antigen is unidentified.

Germline CDR1 is MGHRA and CDR2 is YSYEKL. V shed 4 bases and J 10 bases; nucleotides not matched to a gene: 4. CDR3 length: 12 residues. Sequencing was performed on naive CD8+ T cells sorted from blood. The sequence derives from a man younger than 35 in good health. This sequence joins TRBV4-1 and TRBJ2-1; 7 bases are a match to TRBD1. CDR3 DNA sequence: TGCGCCAGCAGCCCCAGGGGGAAGGAGCAGTTCTTC. Its translation: CASSPRGKEQFF.